This TCR beta chain stems from a study of T cell responses to AZD1222 COVID-19 vaccine. This clone was seen a handful of times. Its antigen is not known. Trimming cost V 5 bases and J 8 bases, with 12 bases left between them. This CDR3 is built from 12 residues. Germline CDR1 is SGHTA and CDR2 is FQGNSA. Clones were sequenced by immunoSEQ multiplex PCR, and TCRdb holds only the in-frame ones, with some missing. The repertoire has around 160,000 clones, approximately 90% of them found once; the top ten carry 5.2%. Study observations and caveats: An increase in Spike-specific TCR breadth and depth was observed after two AZD1222 doses. Baseline antibody screening turned up just six or seven seropositive AZD1222 recipients.

The chain has TRBV7-2 and TRBJ1-2; D is perhaps TRBD1 (6 bases). The sequence was collected from an adult in good health. This material consisted of peripheral blood, taken on day 0 of AZD1222 vaccination. DNA of the CDR3: TGTGCCAGCAGCCTCAGGGGACGGGGCTACACCTTC. Translated: CASSLRGRGYTF.